This TCR beta chain was observed in a study of early T cells in non-severe SARS-CoV-2 infection. At least ten counts were recorded for this clonotype. TCRdb re-derived calls from the 5' RACE reads in MiXCR, one entry per CDR3 protein. Of under 25,000 distinct CDR3 sequences in the sample, about 4.3% were seen once. This CDR3 has 14 amino acids. After removal of 4 bases from V and 9 bases from J, the junction contained 9 bases not matched to a gene. Per the germline V gene, CDR1 is GTSNPN and CDR2 is SVGIG (reference sequence). The V call is TRBV30, the J call TRBJ1-6; 7 bases map to TRBD1. This clonotype originated in an adult who was a healthcare worker with PCR-confirmed SARS-CoV-2 infection or an uninfected control (not recorded which). The source material was whole blood. CDR3 in DNA: TGTGCCTGGATCCAACAGGGGCATGGTTCACCCCTCCACTTT. Its protein is CAWIQQGHGSPLHF.